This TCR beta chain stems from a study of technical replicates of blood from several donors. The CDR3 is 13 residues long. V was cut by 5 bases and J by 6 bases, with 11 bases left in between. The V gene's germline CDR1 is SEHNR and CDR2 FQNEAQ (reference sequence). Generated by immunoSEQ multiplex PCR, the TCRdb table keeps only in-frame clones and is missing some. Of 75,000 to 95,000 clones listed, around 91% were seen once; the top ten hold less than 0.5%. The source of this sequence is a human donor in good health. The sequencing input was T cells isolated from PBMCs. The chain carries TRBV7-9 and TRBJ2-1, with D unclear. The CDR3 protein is CASSPEQLNEQFF. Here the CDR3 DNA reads TGTGCCAGCAGCCCCGAACAGCTCAATGAGCAGTTCTTC.